The rows below give T cell receptor beta chains drawn from one sample of a study of human T cells and chemical hapten exposure. TCRdb ran MiXCR on the RACE reads and lists one entry per CDR3 protein. The sample includes about 87,000 distinct CDR3 sequences, roughly 9.1% seen only once; the top ten take 3% to 4.5%. Source: whole blood, taken in connection with sensitization to the hapten diphenylcyclopropenone (DPC). The receptors here all came from a middle-aged woman with alopecia areata. Some clones in this sample may be carry-over from other donors' samples. The CDR3 runs from the conserved cysteine through the conserved F or W. Fields, in order: CDR3 DNA, CDR3 protein, clone size, V gene, J gene, CDR3 length, D gene. The D gene is left open where the match is weak. Expanded clones get a size class; other rows say once, few or many, or leave the size out.

TGTGCCAGCAGCTTAGGTTGGGGAACGGACTACGAGCAGTACTTC,CASSLGWGTDYEQYF,few,TRBV11-2,TRBJ2-7,15,NA
TGCAGCGTTGAGCCGGGTCAGGAGGCGCAGTATTTT,CSVEPGQEAQYF,NA,TRBV29-1,TRBJ2-3,12,NA
TGCGCCAGCAGCTTGCCGGGGGTTGGCACAGATACGCAGTATTTT,CASSLPGVGTDTQYF,many,TRBV5-1,TRBJ2-3,15,NA
TGCGCCAGCAGTTCCAATGAGCAGTTCTTC,CASSSNEQFF,few,TRBV10-2,TRBJ2-1,10,NA
TGTGCCAGCAGCTTAGGACAAGGGAAGCAGTACTTC,CASSLGQGKQYF,few,TRBV7-2,TRBJ2-7,12,NA
TGCAGCGTTGTTCTTCCAGGAGAGAACACCGGGGAGCTGTTTTTT,CSVVLPGENTGELFF,many,TRBV29-1,TRBJ2-2,15,NA
TGCAGTGCAGACCGGACTAGCGGGGCCTCGGTTAGGACCCAGTACTTC,CSADRTSGASVRTQYF,NA,TRBV20-1,TRBJ2-5,16,TRBD2
TGTGCCAGCAGCTTAGAGGTCGGGCCCCAGCATTTT,CASSLEVGPQHF,NA,TRBV7-2,TRBJ1-5,12,NA
TGTGCCAGCAGCTGTTCATTACAGGGGAACGCCGGGGAGCTGTTTTTT,CASSCSLQGNAGELFF,NA,TRBV7-6,TRBJ2-2,16,TRBD1
TGCGCCAGCAGCCAAGCCCGGACAGAGCCATATGGCTACACCTTC,CASSQARTEPYGYTF,many,TRBV4-3,TRBJ1-2,15,NA
TGTGCCAGCAGCCAACGCCTCAGGGAGGCGGGCACCGGGGAGCTGTTTTTT,CASSQRLREAGTGELFF,many,TRBV7-6,TRBJ2-2,17,NA
TGCGCCAACAGTGAGTCGACGTGGGGGGTCGCTTTCTTT,CANSESTWGVAFF,few,TRBV10-1,TRBJ1-1,13,NA
TGTGCCAGCAGCCTTGCTGGCGGGGGCACACAAGAGACCCAGTACTTC,CASSLAGGGTQETQYF,few,TRBV5-4,TRBJ2-5,16,NA
TGTGCCAGCAGCAAACAGGGGTCAATTGAAGCTTTCTTT,CASSKQGSIEAFF,NA,TRBV6-5,TRBJ1-1,13,TRBD1
TGCGCCAGCAGCCCGTCTAACGGTCAGACAGAGACCCAGTACTTC,CASSPSNGQTETQYF,many,TRBV4-3,TRBJ2-5,15,NA
TGTGCCAGCGGGGAGCCGTTCTCCTACGAGCAGTACTTC,CASGEPFSYEQYF,NA,TRBV2,TRBJ2-7,13,NA
TGCAGCGTTGCACAGGGGCCCTATGGCTACACCTTC,CSVAQGPYGYTF,NA,TRBV29-1,TRBJ1-2,12,TRBD1
TGTGCCAGCAGTACAGGGTACGAGCAGTACTTC,CASSTGYEQYF,few,TRBV25-1,TRBJ2-7,11,NA
TGCGCCAGCAGTGAGTCGACACTAGCGGGGGGGCTTGGAGATACGCAGTATTTT,CASSESTLAGGLGDTQYF,few,TRBV10-1,TRBJ2-3,18,TRBD2
TGTGCCAGCAGTTACAGGGGGCGCAGAGAGACCCAGTACTTC,CASSYRGRRETQYF,many,TRBV6-6,TRBJ2-5,14,TRBD1
TGCGCCAGCAGCCTGAGCTCCTATAATTCACCCCTCCATTTT,CASSLSSYNSPLHF,NA,TRBV5-1,TRBJ1-6,14,NA
TGCAGTGTCGTACAGGGGGCGAACTATGGCTACACCTTC,CSVVQGANYGYTF,few,TRBV20-1,TRBJ1-2,13,TRBD1
TGTGCCAGCAGCGCCCAGGGAGTCCCCAGCGAGCAGTACTTC,CASSAQGVPSEQYF,many,TRBV7-8,TRBJ2-7,14,NA
TGTGCCAGCACCGGCAGTCCGCTTTGGGGTGGCTACACCTTC,CASTGSPLWGGYTF,many,TRBV27,TRBJ1-2,14,NA
TGTGCCAGCAGTTACGGTAGGGGCAATCAGCCCCAGCATTTT,CASSYGRGNQPQHF,NA,TRBV6-5,TRBJ1-5,14,NA
TGTGCCAGCAGTTCCCCGGGACAGCGCTATGGCTACACCTTC,CASSSPGQRYGYTF,many,TRBV12-3/TRBV12-4,TRBJ1-2,14,TRBD1
TGTGCCAGCAGCCTCGGGACTTCAGAGACCCAGTACTTC,CASSLGTSETQYF,many,TRBV7-2,TRBJ2-5,13,NA
TGTGCCACCAGCAGGGACAGGGGGCGCGAAAATGAGCAGTTCTTC,CATSRDRGRENEQFF,NA,TRBV15,TRBJ2-1,15,TRBD1
TGTGCCAGCAGCTTCGGAGAGGTTGGGCAGTACTTC,CASSFGEVGQYF,many,TRBV12-3/TRBV12-4,TRBJ2-7,12,NA
TGCGCCAGCAGCGCTACGGGTCCAGGGGGCTATAATTCACCCCTCCACTTT,CASSATGPGGYNSPLHF,NA,TRBV4-3,TRBJ1-6,17,TRBD1
TGTGCCAGCAGCTTACCCAGAGTCTCCTACGAGCAGTACTTC,CASSLPRVSYEQYF,NA,TRBV7-2,TRBJ2-7,14,NA
TGTGCCAGCAGTCTAGCGGGCCTCTGGTACGAGCAGTACTTC,CASSLAGLWYEQYF,few,TRBV12-3/TRBV12-4,TRBJ2-7,14,TRBD2
TGCAGCGTTGAAGATACAGGTTCTTTATCCTTC,CSVEDTGSLSF,many,TRBV29-1,TRBJ1-2,11,NA
TGCGCCAGCAGCCAAGAGCCGGCGTTAGCGGACAGGGGGTATTCACCCCTCCACTTT,CASSQEPALADRGYSPLHF,NA,TRBV4-3,TRBJ1-6,19,TRBD1
TGTGCCATGAAGGACGGTGTCTGGGGGCCCCAGCATTTT,CAMKDGVWGPQHF,few,TRBV6-6,TRBJ1-5,13,NA
TGCGCCAGCAGTGAGTCTAGAGATACGCAGTATTTT,CASSESRDTQYF,many,TRBV10-1,TRBJ2-3,12,NA
TGTGCCAGCAGCCCGGACAGGGGGCAGAACACTGAAGCTTTCTTT,CASSPDRGQNTEAFF,few,TRBV7-2,TRBJ1-1,15,TRBD1
TGTGCCAGCAGCTTGTTACAGGATGATGGCTACACCTTC,CASSLLQDDGYTF,few,TRBV7-9,TRBJ1-2,13,NA
TGTGCCAGCGGTTCGGGCTCCTACAATGAGCAGTTCTTC,CASGSGSYNEQFF,many,TRBV6-2/TRBV6-3,TRBJ2-1,13,NA
TGTGCCAGCAGCAAAGGGGACAGGGGCCCCCTCTTCGTCACCATATATTTT,CASSKGDRGPLFVTIYF,many,TRBV21-1,TRBJ1-3,17,NA
TGTGCCACCAGTGATTTTTCAGTTGGGGCGGGTGAGCAGTTCTTC,CATSDFSVGAGEQFF,many,TRBV24-1,TRBJ2-1,15,NA
TGCGCCAGCAGCTTGGTCCTAGCGGGGGCTACGAATGAGCAGTTCTTC,CASSLVLAGATNEQFF,many,TRBV5-1,TRBJ2-1,16,TRBD2
TGTGCCAGCAGCGCCGACCCACCCGGCGAGCAGTTCTTC,CASSADPPGEQFF,many,TRBV7-9,TRBJ2-1,13,NA
TGTGCCACCAGTGATCCCGGGACAGGGGGCTTTGAGCAGTTCTTC,CATSDPGTGGFEQFF,few,TRBV24-1,TRBJ2-1,15,TRBD1
TGTGCCAGCAGCTTGGTGGGGGTCCAAGAGACCCAGTACTTC,CASSLVGVQETQYF,NA,TRBV7-9,TRBJ2-5,14,NA
TGTGCCAGCAGTCCTCCCGGCGGGGCCGGATACACAGATACTTGTTTT,CASSPPGGAGYTDTCF,many,TRBV6-5,TRBJ2-3,16,NA
TGTGCCAGCAGTGTCCCGGGACTCCGGACGGCCGAGACCCAGTACTTC,CASSVPGLRTAETQYF,many,TRBV6-6,TRBJ2-5,16,NA
TGTGCCAGCAGCCGAGGGGGAGCCCAGGACGAGCAGTACTTC,CASSRGGAQDEQYF,few,TRBV6-2/TRBV6-3,TRBJ2-7,14,NA
TGTGCCAGCAGCTTAAGTCTGCTATATGGCTACACCTTC,CASSLSLLYGYTF,NA,TRBV7-9,TRBJ1-2,13,NA
TGCAGTGCTAGAGGGACAACCCATCCGGGGTACGAGCAGTACTTC,CSARGTTHPGYEQYF,few,TRBV20-1,TRBJ2-7,15,NA
TGCGCCAGCAGCCAGTGGGGGGGTTCGGCAGATACGCAGTATTTT,CASSQWGGSADTQYF,many,TRBV4-3,TRBJ2-3,15,TRBD2
TGTGCCAGCAGCCAACCCCCGGCACGTGAAAAACTGTTTTTT,CASSQPPAREKLFF,many,TRBV28,TRBJ1-4,14,NA
TGTGCCAGCAGCGGGGGGGTGCGCGAGACCCAGTACTTC,CASSGGVRETQYF,many,TRBV6-5,TRBJ2-5,13,TRBD2
TGCGCCAGCAGTCAATGCCCTGGACAGGGGGCCGGCAATGAGCAGTTCTTC,CASSQCPGQGAGNEQFF,medium-sized,TRBV23-1,TRBJ2-1,17,TRBD1
TGTGCCAGCAGCCCACGACAGGGCGTGAGCGGGAGCTACGAGCAGTACTTC,CASSPRQGVSGSYEQYF,few,TRBV7-9,TRBJ2-7,17,NA
TGTGCCAGCAGCCCCGGACAGAGCCAAGAGACCCAGTACTTC,CASSPGQSQETQYF,few,TRBV5-4,TRBJ2-5,14,NA
TGTGCCATCAGAGTTCAGAGAAACTATGGCTACACCTTC,CAIRVQRNYGYTF,many,TRBV10-3,TRBJ1-2,13,NA